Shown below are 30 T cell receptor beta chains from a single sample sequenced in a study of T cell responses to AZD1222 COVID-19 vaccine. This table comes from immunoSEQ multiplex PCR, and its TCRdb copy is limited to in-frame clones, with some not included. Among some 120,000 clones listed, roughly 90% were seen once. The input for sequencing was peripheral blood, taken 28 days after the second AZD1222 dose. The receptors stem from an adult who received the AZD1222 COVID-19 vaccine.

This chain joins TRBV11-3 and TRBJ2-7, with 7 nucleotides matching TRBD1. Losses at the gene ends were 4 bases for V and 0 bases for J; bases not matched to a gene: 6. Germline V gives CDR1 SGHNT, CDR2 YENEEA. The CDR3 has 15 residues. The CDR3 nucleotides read TGTGCCAGCAGCTCCCACAGGGGTAGCTCCTACGAGCAGTACTTC. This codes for CASSSHRGSSYEQYF.

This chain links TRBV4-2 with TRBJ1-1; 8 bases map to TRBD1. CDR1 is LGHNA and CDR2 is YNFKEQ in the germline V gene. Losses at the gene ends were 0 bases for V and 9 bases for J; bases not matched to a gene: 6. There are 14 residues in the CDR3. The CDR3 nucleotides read TGTGCCAGCAGCCAAGAATTGACAGGGGATAAAGCTTTCTTT. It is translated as CASSQELTGDKAFF.

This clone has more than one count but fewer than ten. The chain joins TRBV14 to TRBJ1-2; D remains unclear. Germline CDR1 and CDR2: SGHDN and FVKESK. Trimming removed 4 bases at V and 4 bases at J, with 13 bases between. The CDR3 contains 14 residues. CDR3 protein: CASSRSDFLYGYTF. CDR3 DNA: TGTGCCAGCAGCCGGTCAGATTTTCTCTATGGCTACACCTTC.

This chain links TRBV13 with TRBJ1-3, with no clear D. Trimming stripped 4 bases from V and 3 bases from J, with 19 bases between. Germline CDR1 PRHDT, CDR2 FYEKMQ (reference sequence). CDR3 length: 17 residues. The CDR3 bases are TGTGCCAGCAGCTACTTCGAGGGTGAGCACAATGGAAACACCATATATTTT. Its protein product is CASSYFEGEHNGNTIYF.

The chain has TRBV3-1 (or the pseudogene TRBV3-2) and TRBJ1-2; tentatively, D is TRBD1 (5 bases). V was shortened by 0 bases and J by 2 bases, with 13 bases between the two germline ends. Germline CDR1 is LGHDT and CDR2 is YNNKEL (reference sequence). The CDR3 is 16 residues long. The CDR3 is CASSQDGRGRNYGYTF. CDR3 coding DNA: TGTGCCAGCAGCCAAGATGGGCGGGGACGGAACTATGGCTACACCTTC.

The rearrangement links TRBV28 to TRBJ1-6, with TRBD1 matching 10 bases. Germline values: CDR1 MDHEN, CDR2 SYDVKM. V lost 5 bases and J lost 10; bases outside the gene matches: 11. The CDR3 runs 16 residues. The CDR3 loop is CASSLGPGTGVSPLHF. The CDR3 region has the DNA TGTGCCAGCAGTCTGGGCCCGGGGACAGGGGTCTCACCCCTCCACTTT.

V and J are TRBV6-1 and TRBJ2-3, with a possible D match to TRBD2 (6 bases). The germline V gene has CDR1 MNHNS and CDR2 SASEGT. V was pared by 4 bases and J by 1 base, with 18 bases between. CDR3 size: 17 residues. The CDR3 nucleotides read TGTGCCAGCAGTGGAGTGGCCGGGGGAGGTCGCACAGATACGCAGTATTTT. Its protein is CASSGVAGGGRTDTQYF.

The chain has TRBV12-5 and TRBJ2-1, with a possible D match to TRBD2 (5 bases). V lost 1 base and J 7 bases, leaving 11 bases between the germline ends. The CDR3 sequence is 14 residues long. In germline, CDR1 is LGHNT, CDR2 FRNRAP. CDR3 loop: CASGLEPGSNEQFF. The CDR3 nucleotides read TGTGCTAGTGGTTTGGAACCTGGGAGTAATGAGCAGTTCTTC.

The CDR3 bases are TGTGCCAGCAGCCCCGGGACCTCGGGGGAGCCCCAGCATTTT. This codes for CASSPGTSGEPQHF. V usage is TRBV3-1 (or the pseudogene TRBV3-2) and J usage is TRBJ1-5; D might be TRBD1 (5 bases). The CDR3 covers 14 residues. V lost 4 bases, J lost 8 bases, and 15 bases lay in between. In germline, CDR1 is LGHDT, CDR2 YNNKEL (reference sequence).

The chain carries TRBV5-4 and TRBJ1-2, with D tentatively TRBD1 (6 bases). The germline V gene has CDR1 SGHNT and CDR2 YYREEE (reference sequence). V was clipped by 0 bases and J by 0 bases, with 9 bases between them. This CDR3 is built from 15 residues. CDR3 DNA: TGTGCCAGCAGCTTGGCCCGGACAGCTAACTATGGCTACACCTTC. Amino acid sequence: CASSLARTANYGYTF.

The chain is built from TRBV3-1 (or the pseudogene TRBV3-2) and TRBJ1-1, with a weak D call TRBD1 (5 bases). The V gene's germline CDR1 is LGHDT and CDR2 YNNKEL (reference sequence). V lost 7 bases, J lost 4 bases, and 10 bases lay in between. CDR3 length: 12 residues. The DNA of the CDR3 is TGTGCCAGCACCCGGGGGGGCACTGAAGCTTTCTTT. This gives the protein CASTRGGTEAFF.

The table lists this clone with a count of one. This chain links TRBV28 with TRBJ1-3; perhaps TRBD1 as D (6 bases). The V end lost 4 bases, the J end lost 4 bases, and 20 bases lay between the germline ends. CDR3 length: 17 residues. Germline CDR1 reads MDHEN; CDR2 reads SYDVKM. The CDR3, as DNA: TGTGCCAGCAGTTATCCACAAGCGGGGGGCACAGGAAACACCATATATTTT. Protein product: CASSYPQAGGTGNTIYF.

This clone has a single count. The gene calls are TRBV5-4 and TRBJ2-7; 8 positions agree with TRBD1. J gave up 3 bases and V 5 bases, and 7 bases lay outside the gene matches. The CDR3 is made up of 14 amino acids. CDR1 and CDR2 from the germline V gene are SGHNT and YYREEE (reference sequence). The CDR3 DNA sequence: TGTGCCAGCAGTCGACAGGGGCTGAACTACGAGCAGTACTTC. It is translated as CASSRQGLNYEQYF.

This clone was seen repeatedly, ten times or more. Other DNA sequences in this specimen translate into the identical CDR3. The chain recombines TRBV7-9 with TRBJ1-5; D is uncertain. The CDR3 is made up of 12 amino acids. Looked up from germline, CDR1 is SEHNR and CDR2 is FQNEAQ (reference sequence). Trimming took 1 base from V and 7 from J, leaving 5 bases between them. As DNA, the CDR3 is TGTGCCAGCAGCTTAGGGTCCCAGCCCCAGCATTTT. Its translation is CASSLGSQPQHF.

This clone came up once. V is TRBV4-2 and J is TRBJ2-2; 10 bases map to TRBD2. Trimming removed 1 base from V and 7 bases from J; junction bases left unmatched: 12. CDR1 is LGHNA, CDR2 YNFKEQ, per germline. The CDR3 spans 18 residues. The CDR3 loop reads CASSQVRLAGEWNGELFF. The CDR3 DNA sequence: TGTGCCAGCAGCCAAGTCCGGCTAGCGGGAGAATGGAACGGGGAGCTGTTTTTT.

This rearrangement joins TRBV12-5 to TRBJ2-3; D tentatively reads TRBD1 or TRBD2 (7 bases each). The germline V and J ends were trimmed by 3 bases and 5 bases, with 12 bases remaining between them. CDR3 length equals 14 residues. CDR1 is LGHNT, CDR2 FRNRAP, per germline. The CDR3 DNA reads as TGTGCTAGTGGTTTAGGCAGGGGGGGAGATACGCAGTATTTT. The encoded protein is CASGLGRGGDTQYF.

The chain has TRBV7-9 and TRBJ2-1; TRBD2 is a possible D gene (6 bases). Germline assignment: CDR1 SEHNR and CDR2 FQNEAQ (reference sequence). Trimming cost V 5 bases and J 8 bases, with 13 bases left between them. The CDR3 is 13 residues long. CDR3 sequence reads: CASSPKAGHEQFF. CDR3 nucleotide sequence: TGTGCCAGCAGCCCGAAGGCGGGACATGAGCAGTTCTTC.

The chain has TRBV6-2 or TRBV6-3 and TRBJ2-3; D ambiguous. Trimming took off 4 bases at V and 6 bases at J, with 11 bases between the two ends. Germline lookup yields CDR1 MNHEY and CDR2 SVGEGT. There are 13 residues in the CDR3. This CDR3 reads CASSLSLADTQYF. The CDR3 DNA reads TGTGCCAGCAGTTTAAGTCTCGCGGATACGCAGTATTTT.

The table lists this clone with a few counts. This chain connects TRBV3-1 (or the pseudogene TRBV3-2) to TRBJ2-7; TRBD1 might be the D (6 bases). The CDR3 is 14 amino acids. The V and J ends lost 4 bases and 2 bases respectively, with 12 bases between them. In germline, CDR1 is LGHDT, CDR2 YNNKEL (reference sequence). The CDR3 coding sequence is TGTGCCAGCAGCCCAACAGGGCAAACCTACGAGCAGTACTTC. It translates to CASSPTGQTYEQYF.

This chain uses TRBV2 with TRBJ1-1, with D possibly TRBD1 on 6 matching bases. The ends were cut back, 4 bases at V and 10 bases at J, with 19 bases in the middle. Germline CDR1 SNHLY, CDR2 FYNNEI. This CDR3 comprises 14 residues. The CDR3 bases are TGTGCCAGCAGTGTAGGATCCGCGGCAGGGGTAGCTTTCTTT. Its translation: CASSVGSAAGVAFF.

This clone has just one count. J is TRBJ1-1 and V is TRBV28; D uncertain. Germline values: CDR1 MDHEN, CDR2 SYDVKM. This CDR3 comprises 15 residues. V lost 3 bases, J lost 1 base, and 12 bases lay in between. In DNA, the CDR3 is TGTGCCAGCAGTTTGTGGGGTTCACAGAACACTGAAGCTTTCTTT. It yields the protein CASSLWGSQNTEAFF.

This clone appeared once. The CDR3 DNA sequence: TGTGCCAGCAGCTTAGCGGCTGGACAGGGGCTTCTAGGCTACACCTTC. Encoded protein: CASSLAAGQGLLGYTF. J is TRBJ1-2 and V is TRBV7-2; 9 bases agree with TRBD1. Per the germline V gene, CDR1 is SGHTA and CDR2 is FQGNSA. This CDR3 spans 16 amino acids. Trimming took 0 bases from V and 8 from J; bases not matched to a gene: 10.

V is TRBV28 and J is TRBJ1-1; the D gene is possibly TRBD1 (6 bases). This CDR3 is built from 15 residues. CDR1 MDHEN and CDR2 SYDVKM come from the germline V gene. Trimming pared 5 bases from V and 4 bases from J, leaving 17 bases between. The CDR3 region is CASSPASGGGTEAFF. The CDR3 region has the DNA TGTGCCAGCAGTCCAGCGTCGGGGGGCGGCACTGAAGCTTTCTTT.

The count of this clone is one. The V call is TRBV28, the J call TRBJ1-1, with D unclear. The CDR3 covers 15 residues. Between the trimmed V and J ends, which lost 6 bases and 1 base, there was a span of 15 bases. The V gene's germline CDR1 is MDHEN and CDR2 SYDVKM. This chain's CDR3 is CASRPPLLGNTEAFF. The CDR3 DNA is TGTGCCAGCAGACCACCCTTGCTAGGGAACACTGAAGCTTTCTTT. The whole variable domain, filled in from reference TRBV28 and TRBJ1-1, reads DVKVTQSSRYLVKRTGEKVFLECVQDMDHENMFWYRQDPGLGLRLIYFSYDVKMKEKGDIPEGYSVSREKKERFSLILESASTNQTSMYLCASRPPLLGNTEAFFGQGTRLTVV.

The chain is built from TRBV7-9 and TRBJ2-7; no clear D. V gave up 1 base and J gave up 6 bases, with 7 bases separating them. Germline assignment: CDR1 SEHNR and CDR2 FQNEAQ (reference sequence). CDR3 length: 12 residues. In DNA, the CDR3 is TGTGCCAGCAGCTTAGGGATCGCCGAGCAGTACTTC. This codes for CASSLGIAEQYF.

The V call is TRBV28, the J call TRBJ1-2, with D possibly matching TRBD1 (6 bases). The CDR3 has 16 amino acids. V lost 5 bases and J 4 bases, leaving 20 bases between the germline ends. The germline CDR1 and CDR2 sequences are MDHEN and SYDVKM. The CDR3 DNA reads TGTGCCAGCAGTCTAGGGGGGGCGGGGGCCCTCTATGGCTACACCTTC. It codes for CASSLGGAGALYGYTF.

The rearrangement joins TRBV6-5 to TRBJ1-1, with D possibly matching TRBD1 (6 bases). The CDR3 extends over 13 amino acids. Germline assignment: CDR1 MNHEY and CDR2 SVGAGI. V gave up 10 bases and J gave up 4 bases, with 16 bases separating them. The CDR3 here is CAINAGAGTEAFF. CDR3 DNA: TGTGCCATAAACGCAGGGGCGGGCACTGAAGCTTTCTTT.

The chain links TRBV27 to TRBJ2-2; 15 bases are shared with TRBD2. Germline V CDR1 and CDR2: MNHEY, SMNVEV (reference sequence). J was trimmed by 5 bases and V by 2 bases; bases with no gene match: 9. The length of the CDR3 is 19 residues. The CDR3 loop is CASSLGLAGGPRRTGELFF. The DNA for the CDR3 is TGTGCCAGCAGTTTAGGACTAGCGGGAGGGCCTCGTCGGACCGGGGAGCTGTTTTTT.

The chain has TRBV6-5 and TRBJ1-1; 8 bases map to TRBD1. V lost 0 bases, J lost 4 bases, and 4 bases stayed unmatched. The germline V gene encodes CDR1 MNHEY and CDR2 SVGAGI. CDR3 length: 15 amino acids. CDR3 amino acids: CASSYSTGVSTEAFF. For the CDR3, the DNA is TGTGCCAGCAGTTACTCGACAGGGGTGTCCACTGAAGCTTTCTTT.

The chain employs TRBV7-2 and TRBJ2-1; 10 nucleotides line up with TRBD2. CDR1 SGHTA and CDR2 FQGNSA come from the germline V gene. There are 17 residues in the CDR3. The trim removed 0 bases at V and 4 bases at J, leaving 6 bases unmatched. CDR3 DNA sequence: TGTGCCAGCAGCTTAGCGGTAGCGGGGGGCAAATACAATGAGCAGTTCTTC. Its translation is CASSLAVAGGKYNEQFF.